Each of the 9 T cell receptor beta chains below was sequenced from the same sample in a study of blood T cells in healthy people across ages. With a J-beta primer mix and a sample-barcoded 5' primer, a second PCR ran about 7 to 11 cycles. TCRdb re-called the 5' RACE reads through MiXCR, storing one row per CDR3 protein. Altogether fewer than 600,000 distinct CDR3 sequences are present, roughly a quarter being singletons, with the ten largest covering 3% to 4.5%. These data were also reused for a study on T cells of mothers and their children.

The sample comprised blood. These TCRs come from a boy between 2 and 10 years old in good health.

On this clonotype itself: With a much larger clone just one base away, this may be a read error. The CDR3 is CVSSYRDNYGYTF. CDR3 bases: TGTGTCAGCAGTTACCGGGACAACTATGGCTACACCTTC. The chain has TRBV6-2 or TRBV6-3 and TRBJ1-2, with D tentatively TRBD1 (5 bases). CDR1 is MNHEY, CDR2 SVGEGT, per germline. The CDR3 consists of 13 residues.

The rearrangement links TRBV5-1 to TRBJ1-1; 7 bases match TRBD1. The J segment lost 5 bases and the V segment lost 0 bases, leaving 4 bases of the junction unmatched. The CDR3 contains 14 residues. Germline V CDR1 and CDR2: SGHRS, YFSETQ. This CDR3 reads CASSLAGRGTEAFF. CDR3 coding DNA: TGCGCCAGCAGCTTGGCCGGCAGGGGGACTGAAGCTTTCTTT.

This clonotype turned up a few times. A junction end diverges from the germline sequence, so it may reflect a read error. The rearrangement links TRBV6-5 to TRBJ2-3, with unresolved D. The CDR3 runs 12 residues. Per germline, CDR1 MNHEY and CDR2 SVGAGI. The CDR3 sequence: CASRSPADMQYF. The DNA for the CDR3 is TGTGCCAGCAGATCCCCTGCAGATATGCAGTATTTT.

The chain employs TRBV7-6 and TRBJ1-3; possibly TRBD1 for D (6 bases). V was trimmed by 5 bases and J by 0 bases, leaving 17 bases between them. The CDR3 contains 17 residues. Germline V gene sequence: CDR1 SGHVS, CDR2 FNYEAQ. The CDR3, as DNA: TGTGCCAGCAGCCTCAGGGGAGCCTGGGGCTCTGGAAACACCATATATTTT. It translates to CASSLRGAWGSGNTIYF.

The chain links TRBV3-1 to TRBJ2-2; D possibly uses TRBD1 or TRBD2 (5 bases each). The CDR3 extends over 12 amino acids. The V and J ends lost 8 bases and 6 bases respectively, with 10 bases between them. Looked up from germline, CDR1 is LGHDT and CDR2 is YNNKEL (reference sequence). The CDR3 DNA follows: TGTGCCAGCCGTGGGGGACCCGGGGAGCTGTTTTTT. This gives the protein CASRGGPGELFF.

The chain combines TRBV20-1 with TRBJ1-2; D is undetermined. The CDR3 length is 14 residues. Germline V gene sequence: CDR1 DFQATT, CDR2 SNEGSKA (reference sequence). Trimming removed 5 bases from V and 4 bases from J, with 17 bases in between. DNA for the CDR3: TGCAGTGCTCGGCCGCCGGGTGAATTCTATGGCTACACCTTC. Its translation: CSARPPGEFYGYTF.

This clonotype has a handful of counts. The rearrangement joins TRBV15 to TRBJ2-2; the D gene is possibly TRBD2 (5 bases). Germline V lookup: CDR1 LNHNV, CDR2 YYDKDF (reference sequence). There are 14 residues in the CDR3. Trimming pared 9 bases from V and 6 bases from J, leaving 17 bases between. In DNA form, the CDR3 reads TGTGCCACTGCCGGGGAACCCACGTCCGGGGAGCTGTTTTTT. Protein: CATAGEPTSGELFF.

This chain connects TRBV15 to TRBJ2-5; tentative D call: TRBD2 (5 bases). The J call may be mistaken, given a closer DNA end match to TRBJ2-1. The CDR3 contains 16 residues. Germline V CDR1 and CDR2: LNHNV, YYDKDF (reference sequence). The CDR3 sequence is CATSIRGRPPYNEQFF. The CDR3 DNA follows: TGTGCCACCAGCATTAGAGGGCGGCCTCCCTACAATGAGCAGTTCTTC.

This clonotype came up a few times. This sequence joins TRBV5-5 and TRBJ1-2; D is possibly TRBD1 (6 bases). Deletions cut 0 bases from V and 5 bases from J, with 26 bases between. Germline V lookup: CDR1 SGHKS, CDR2 YYEKEE (reference sequence). This CDR3 has 19 residues. The CDR3 sequence: CASSLGVPGDTVSFYGYTF. The CDR3 nucleotides read TGTGCCAGCAGCTTGGGCGTACCCGGGGACACCGTATCGTTTTATGGCTACACCTTC.